What follows are 32 T cell receptor beta chains derived from one specimen sequenced in a study of siplizumab effects on memory and regulatory T cells. Measured with immunoSEQ multiplex PCR; TCRdb has only the in-frame clones, and not every one. The table records some 100,000 clones, over 85% of them present only once. Sample: CD8+ T cells sorted from blood. The receptors derive from a human donor in good health.

This clone came up a few times. The chain combines TRBV6-6 with TRBJ1-6, with unresolved D. V was shortened by 2 bases and J by 7 bases, with 9 bases between the two germline ends. Germline-derived CDR1 and CDR2 are MNHNY and SVGAGI (reference sequence). The CDR3 is made up of 14 amino acids. Written as DNA, the CDR3 is TGTGCCAGCAGTTACGAACAGCTAAATTCACCCCTCCACTTT. This encodes CASSYEQLNSPLHF.

This chain joins TRBV7-8 and TRBJ2-7; D uncertain. With 4 bases removed from V and 11 bases from J, the gap between germline ends came to 15 bases. Germline V gene data show CDR1 as SGHVS and CDR2 as FQNEAQ. There are 12 residues in the CDR3. The CDR3 loop is CASSSSSASEYF. The CDR3 DNA follows: TGTGCCAGCAGCTCCTCCTCGGCCTCGGAGTACTTC.

This rearrangement joins TRBV13 to TRBJ1-4; perhaps TRBD1 as D (5 bases). CDR1 is PRHDT, CDR2 FYEKMQ, per germline (reference sequence). The CDR3 covers 13 residues. V shed 3 bases and J shed 5 bases, with 7 bases lying between them. This chain's CDR3 is CASSFDRNEKLFF. DNA of the CDR3: TGTGCCAGCAGCTTCGACAGAAATGAAAAACTGTTTTTT.

The chain recombines TRBV11-2 with TRBJ2-1; 14 bases align to TRBD2. V shed 5 bases, J shed 4 bases, and the junction held 4 bases outside the gene matches. Looked up from germline, CDR1 is SGHAT and CDR2 is FQNNGV. The CDR3 is made up of 16 amino acids. CDR3 amino acids: CASSPGTSGRYNEQFF. As DNA, the CDR3 is TGTGCCAGCAGCCCCGGGACTAGCGGGAGATACAATGAGCAGTTCTTC.

J is TRBJ2-7 and V is TRBV23-1; TRBD1 agrees at 9 bases. TRBV23-1 is identified as an open reading frame with a role that is uncertain. The CDR3 consists of 17 residues. Trimming took 3 bases from V and 5 from J; bases not matched to a gene: 14. CDR3 residues: CASSQWPRDRAGHEQYF. CDR3 in DNA: TGCGCCAGCAGTCAGTGGCCCCGGGACAGGGCGGGACACGAGCAGTACTTC.

The chain recombines TRBV7-6 with TRBJ2-2, with TRBD2 matching over 9 bases. Losses at the gene ends were 5 bases for V and 2 bases for J; bases not matched to a gene: 6. The CDR3 extends over 16 amino acids. Germline V gives CDR1 SGHVS, CDR2 FNYEAQ. The CDR3 coding sequence is TGTGCCAGCAGCCCATCCCTAGCGGGAAACACCGGGGAGCTGTTTTTT. Amino acids: CASSPSLAGNTGELFF.

V is TRBV9 and J is TRBJ2-1; D assignment may be TRBD1 or TRBD2 (6 bases each). The V and J ends lost 4 bases and 5 bases respectively, with 19 bases between them. This CDR3 spans 16 amino acids. CDR1 SGDLS and CDR2 YYNGEE come from the germline V gene. The CDR3 is CASSSSLGAGHNEQFF. In DNA form, the CDR3 reads TGTGCCAGCAGCTCGAGTTTGGGGGCGGGACACAATGAGCAGTTCTTC.

The chain has TRBV30 and TRBJ1-2, with D perhaps matching TRBD1 (5 bases). V was clipped by 3 bases and J by 2 bases, with 16 bases between them. Germline V CDR1 and CDR2: GTSNPN, SVGIG (reference sequence). The CDR3 has 15 residues. The CDR3 nucleotides read TGTGCCTGGAGAGCCCTGGGGGGGATGAACTATGGCTACACCTTC. This translates into CAWRALGGMNYGYTF. The whole variable domain, remainder taken from reference TRBV30 and TRBJ1-2, is SQTIHQWPATLVQPVGSPLSLECTVEGTSNPNLYWYRQAAGRGLQLLFYSVGIGQISSEVPQNLSASRPQDRQFILSSKKLLLSDSGFYLCAWRALGGMNYGYTFGSGTRLTVV.

This clone was counted once. The rearrangement joins TRBV5-1 to TRBJ2-7; weak D call: TRBD2 (6 bases). V shed 0 bases and J shed 5 bases, with 12 bases lying between them. Looked up from germline, CDR1 is SGHRS and CDR2 is YFSETQ. The length of the CDR3 is 14 residues. The CDR3: CASSLGLDGDEQYF. CDR3 coding DNA: TGCGCCAGCAGCTTGGGACTAGATGGAGACGAGCAGTACTTC. The full variable domain, completed using reference TRBV5-1 and TRBJ2-7, is KAGVTQTPRYLIKTRGQQVTLSCSPISGHRSVSWYQQTPGQGLQFLFEYFSETQRNKGNFPGRFSGRQFSNSRSEMNVSTLELGDSALYLCASSLGLDGDEQYFGPGTRLTVT.

This sequence joins TRBV4-1 and TRBJ2-1; unclear D gene. The ends were cut back, 2 bases at V and 8 bases at J, with 10 bases in the middle. CDR1 is MGHRA, CDR2 YSYEKL, per germline. The CDR3 has 13 residues. CDR3 sequence reads: CASSQSVGYEQFF. CDR3 nucleotide sequence: TGCGCCAGCAGCCAAAGCGTAGGGTATGAGCAGTTCTTC.

This rearrangement joins TRBV7-9 to TRBJ1-1; no firm D call. The CDR3 sequence is 11 residues long. Germline loops: CDR1 SEHNR, CDR2 FQNEAQ (reference sequence). V was cut by 1 base and J by 7 bases, with 4 bases left in between. The chain's CDR3 is CASSLGYEAFF. The CDR3 DNA sequence: TGTGCCAGCAGCTTAGGCTATGAAGCTTTCTTT. Drawing the rest from reference TRBV7-9 and TRBJ1-1, the complete variable domain is DTGVSQNPRHKITKRGQNVTFRCDPISEHNRLYWYRQTLGQGPEFLTYFQNEAQLEKSRLLSDRFSAERPKGSFSTLEIQRTEQGDSAMYLCASSLGYEAFFGQGTRLTVV.

V and J are TRBV6-1 and TRBJ2-2; D gene uncertain. V was shortened by 2 bases and J by 5 bases, with 6 bases between the two germline ends. The CDR3 is made up of 13 amino acids. Germline V gene sequence: CDR1 MNHNS, CDR2 SASEGT. In DNA form, the CDR3 reads TGTGCCAGCAGTGAAAGCGATACCGGGGAGCTGTTTTTT. As protein: CASSESDTGELFF.

This clone was detected once. The CDR3 DNA follows: TGTGCCAGCAGTGGTTCGCAGGAGAGCTCCTACGAGCAGTACTTC. Translating it yields CASSGSQESSYEQYF. The rearrangement uses TRBV2 and TRBJ2-7; no clear D gene. Per the germline V gene, CDR1 is SNHLY and CDR2 is FYNNEI. V was cut by 4 bases and J by 0 bases, with 13 bases left in between. The CDR3 runs to 15 residues. Complete variable domain (other parts from reference TRBV2 and TRBJ2-7): EPEVTQTPSHQVTQMGQEVILRCVPISNHLYFYWYRQILGQKVEFLVSFYNNEISEKSEIFDDQFSVERPDGSNFTLKIRSTKLEDSAMYFCASSGSQESSYEQYFGPGTRLTVT.

The CDR3 sequence: CASSPASGGLGDTQYF. The DNA of the CDR3 is TGTGCCAGCAGCCCCGCTAGCGGGGGGCTTGGGGATACGCAGTATTTT. The genes are TRBV7-3 and TRBJ2-3; 11 nucleotides align to TRBD2. Germline V gene data show CDR1 as SGHTA and CDR2 as FQGTGA. V shed 5 bases, J shed 6 bases, and the junction held 10 bases outside the gene matches. The CDR3 contains 16 residues.

The sample holds a few counts of this clone. This chain uses TRBV29-1 with TRBJ2-2; D is unclear. V lost 4 bases to trimming and J lost 6 bases, with 6 bases between them. Per the germline V gene, CDR1 is SQVTM and CDR2 is ANQGSEA. This CDR3 has 11 residues. The chain's CDR3 is CSVGLAGELFF. The CDR3 coding sequence is TGCAGCGTTGGATTGGCCGGGGAGCTGTTTTTT.

The count of this clone is one. This chain joins TRBV9 and TRBJ2-3, with 10 bases matching TRBD2. This CDR3 has 15 residues. Unmatched junction bases numbered 8, after V lost 4 bases and J lost 6 bases. Germline values: CDR1 SGDLS, CDR2 YYNGEE. CDR3 in amino acids: CASSPVGLARDTQYF. CDR3 sequence (DNA): TGTGCCAGCAGCCCAGTGGGACTAGCGAGGGATACGCAGTATTTT.

The chain employs TRBV5-6 and TRBJ2-7; no clear D gene. Looked up from germline, CDR1 is SGHDT and CDR2 is YYEEEE. CDR3 size: 12 residues. With 1 base removed from V and 2 bases from J, the gap between germline ends came to 4 bases. CDR3 region: CASSLRPYEQYF. CDR3 DNA sequence: TGTGCCAGCAGCTTGAGACCCTACGAGCAGTACTTC.

The genes are TRBV5-1 and TRBJ2-7; TRBD2 might be the D (6 bases). Germline CDR1 reads SGHRS; CDR2 reads YFSETQ. Trimming took 4 bases from V and 5 from J, leaving 16 bases between them. The CDR3 length is 14 residues. The CDR3 DNA is TGCGCCAGCAGCGCTACACTAGCTAACCACGAGCAGTACTTC. As protein: CASSATLANHEQYF.

The V gene is TRBV7-9, the J gene TRBJ2-7; 7 nucleotides match TRBD1. CDR3 length: 15 amino acids. Germline CDR1 SEHNR, CDR2 FQNEAQ (reference sequence). The V gene end was trimmed by 5 bases and the J gene end by 0 bases; junction bases not matched to a gene: 7. Here the CDR3 reads CASSLTQGISYEQYF. The CDR3 DNA sequence: TGTGCCAGCAGCCTGACACAGGGGATCTCCTACGAGCAGTACTTC.

The rearrangement joins TRBV9 to TRBJ2-5; 11 nucleotides align to TRBD2. CDR1 and CDR2 from the germline V gene are SGDLS and YYNGEE. Trimming at V came to 4 bases and at J to 1 base, leaving 15 bases not matched to a gene. This CDR3 is 19 amino acids long. In nucleotides, the CDR3 is TGTGCCAGCAGCTCCCCCCGGGGGACTAGCGGAAACCTCCAAGAGACCCAGTACTTC. It codes for CASSSPRGTSGNLQETQYF.

The chain combines TRBV14 with TRBJ2-7; possible D gene TRBD1, 6 bases. V was cut by 1 base and J by 2 bases, with 9 bases left in between. Germline assignment: CDR1 SGHDN and CDR2 FVKESK. The CDR3 contains 14 residues. In nucleotides, the CDR3 is TGTGCCAGCAGCCAAGGCCAGGGGCCCTACGAGCAGTACTTC. It yields the protein CASSQGQGPYEQYF.

In its sample, this clone was seen a few times. The V gene is TRBV6-1, the J gene TRBJ2-4; D not resolved. Germline CDR1 is MNHNS and CDR2 is SASEGT. The CDR3 runs 10 residues. Trimming took 3 bases from V and 8 from J, leaving 2 bases between them. The CDR3 region has the DNA TGTGCCAGCAGTGATTACATTCAGTACTTC. This gives the protein CASSDYIQYF.

The chain links TRBV2 to TRBJ2-1; D is perhaps TRBD2 (5 bases). The CDR3 contains 11 residues. Deletions cut 9 bases from V and 6 bases from J, with 9 bases between. Germline V CDR1 and CDR2: SNHLY, FYNNEI. CDR3 nucleotides: TGTGCCAGGAACCGGGGCAATGAGCAGTTCTTC. Amino acids: CARNRGNEQFF.

The chain uses TRBV27 and TRBJ2-1; TRBD2 is a possible D gene (6 bases). V was cut by 6 bases and J by 6 bases, with 15 bases left in between. The CDR3 contains 14 residues. Germline assignment: CDR1 MNHEY and CDR2 SMNVEV (reference sequence). CDR3 amino acids: CASRTGTLGNEQFF. In DNA form, the CDR3 reads TGTGCCAGCAGAACCGGGACTTTGGGCAATGAGCAGTTCTTC.

The V and J genes are TRBV5-6 and TRBJ2-1, with D possibly being TRBD1 (6 bases). V was clipped by 0 bases and J by 9 bases, with 16 bases between them. Germline V gene data show CDR1 as SGHDT and CDR2 as YYEEEE. The CDR3 extends over 15 amino acids. The CDR3 region is CASSLGTSSRGEQFF. CDR3 in DNA: TGTGCCAGCAGCTTGGGGACATCCTCCAGGGGTGAGCAGTTCTTC. Combining the CDR3 with reference TRBV5-6 and TRBJ2-1 gives the whole variable domain DAGVTQSPTHLIKTRGQQVTLRCSPKSGHDTVSWYQQALGQGPQFIFQYYEEEERQRGNFPDRFSGHQFPNYSSELNVNALLLGDSALYLCASSLGTSSRGEQFFGPGTRLTVL.

This chain connects TRBV5-1 to TRBJ2-3; 12 bases agree with TRBD2. The V gene end was trimmed by 0 bases and the J gene end by 5 bases; junction bases not matched to a gene: 4. This CDR3 comprises 16 residues. Germline V CDR1 and CDR2: SGHRS, YFSETQ. CDR3 protein: CASSLGLAGVVDTQYF. DNA of the CDR3: TGCGCCAGCAGCTTGGGACTAGCGGGAGTGGTAGATACGCAGTATTTT.

The chain uses TRBV29-1 and TRBJ2-1; 9 nucleotides align to TRBD2. From germline, CDR1 is SQVTM and CDR2 ANQGSEA. The CDR3 extends over 13 amino acids. Trimming cost V 4 bases and J 2 bases; bases outside gene matches: 0. The CDR3 is CSVGLAAYNEQFF. CDR3 nucleotide sequence: TGCAGCGTTGGACTAGCGGCCTACAATGAGCAGTTCTTC.

This chain links TRBV21-1 with TRBJ2-7; TRBD2 reflects the table's D call only, with no check against the DNA. TRBV21-1 is termed a pseudogene. The length of the CDR3 is 19 residues. The CDR3 reads CASSKLGFRLAGGTYEQYF. For the CDR3, the DNA is TGTGCCAGCAGCAAACTCGGTTTCCGTCTAGCGGGGGGAACCTACGAGCAGTACTTC.

The V and J genes are TRBV11-3 and TRBJ1-2; tentative D call: TRBD1 (5 bases). The germline V and J ends were trimmed by 5 bases and 6 bases, with 10 bases remaining between them. The CDR3 has 12 residues. Per the germline V gene, CDR1 is SGHNT and CDR2 is YENEEA. The CDR3 loop is CASSPGGNGYTF. The CDR3 DNA reads as TGTGCCAGCAGCCCCGGGGGGAATGGCTACACCTTC.

The V and J genes are TRBV6-1 and TRBJ2-7; 8 bases agree with TRBD1. The junction had 8 bases not matched to a gene; V was cut back by 4 bases and J by 3 bases. Germline V gene data show CDR1 as MNHNS and CDR2 as SASEGT. The CDR3 runs 15 residues. The CDR3 sequence is CASSVLGTGHYEQYF. CDR3 bases: TGTGCCAGCAGTGTCCTCGGGACAGGCCACTACGAGCAGTACTTC.

The chain is built from TRBV27 and TRBJ2-3; D gene unclear. This CDR3 comprises 13 residues. Trimming took 3 bases from V and 4 from J, leaving 8 bases between them. Germline CDR1 and CDR2: MNHEY and SMNVEV (reference sequence). The chain's CDR3 is CASSFSGPDTQYF. The CDR3 nucleotides are TGTGCCAGCAGTTTTTCAGGCCCAGATACGCAGTATTTT.

This chain connects TRBV6-4 to TRBJ1-1; D is perhaps TRBD1 (6 bases). This CDR3 is built from 14 residues. Trimming shortened V by 6 bases and J by 0 bases, and 11 bases separated the two germline ends. Germline V gene sequence: CDR1 MRHNA, CDR2 SNTAGT. The CDR3 DNA sequence: TGTGCCAGCAGAAAGGGACAAATGAACACTGAAGCTTTCTTT. This codes for CASRKGQMNTEAFF.